A selection of T cell receptor beta chains follows, all from one sample in a study of early stage breast cancer tumors. Generated by immunoSEQ multiplex PCR, the TCRdb table keeps only in-frame clones and is missing some. This table has about 69,000 clones, approximately 80% appearing once. Sequenced sample: blood. Every receptor here comes from a person aged 40 to 50 with breast cancer. The CDR3 runs from the conserved cysteine through the conserved F or W. A D gene is named only where the DNA matches it firmly. Only part of the rows carry a size: once, few, many, or a class if the clone is expanded.

v_gene	abundance	j_gene	d_gene	CDR3nt	CDR3aa
TRBV9	NA	TRBJ1-3	NA	TGTGCCAGCAGCGTAGGGGGGGGCTTTGGAAACACCATATATTTT	CASSVGGGFGNTIYF
TRBV6-1	NA	TRBJ1-3	NA	TGTGCCAGCAGTGTCGGGACCGTGAGCTCTGGAAACACCATATATTTT	CASSVGTVSSGNTIYF
TRBV2	NA	TRBJ2-1	NA	TGTGCCAGTCAATACCTGGACAGCTCCTACAATGAGCAGTTCTTC	CASQYLDSSYNEQFF
TRBV7-9	NA	TRBJ1-1	TRBD1	TGTGCCAGCAGCTTAGGCCGCCCAGGGGGAAGTGAAGCTTTCTTT	CASSLGRPGGSEAFF
TRBV12-5	once	TRBJ2-1	TRBD1	TGTGCTAGTGGTTTGGTGGGACGGGACAGGCTGTTCTTC	CASGLVGRDRLFF
TRBV18	few	TRBJ2-6	TRBD1	TGTGCCAGCTCACCGGGACAGGGATCTGGGGCCAACGTCCTGACTTTC	CASSPGQGSGANVLTF
TRBV5-6	NA	TRBJ1-5	NA	TGTGCCAGCAGCCCGGGGGGGGATCAGCCCCAGCATTTT	CASSPGGDQPQHF
TRBV18	NA	TRBJ2-7	TRBD2	TGTGCCAGCTCACCATTTGGGACTAGCGGAGCCAGCTCCTACGAGCAGTACTTC	CASSPFGTSGASSYEQYF
TRBV28	once	TRBJ1-5	NA	TGTGCCAGCAGTTTACCGGGAGTCAATCAGCCCCAGCATTTT	CASSLPGVNQPQHF
TRBV18	few	TRBJ1-5	NA	TGTGCCAGCTCACCCCAAAAAGGACGCAATCAGCCCCAGCATTTT	CASSPQKGRNQPQHF
TRBV5-8	NA	TRBJ1-4	NA	TGTGCCAGCAGCTTGGTGGGGGCCGAAAAACTGTTTTTT	CASSLVGAEKLFF
TRBV4-1	NA	TRBJ2-7	NA	TGCGCCAGCAGCCTTAGCGTCTTTGACGAGCAGTACTTC	CASSLSVFDEQYF
TRBV18	NA	TRBJ2-5	NA	TGTGCCAGCTCCCCTTGGCAAGAGACCCAGTACTTC	CASSPWQETQYF
TRBV7-9	NA	TRBJ1-1	NA	TGTGCCAGCAGCTTATCCGACTTTCTAACACTAGGAGCTTTCTTT	CASSLSDFLTLGAFF
TRBV2	NA	TRBJ1-3	TRBD1	TGTGCCAGCAATATTACAGGGGCGTACGGAAACACCATATATTTT	CASNITGAYGNTIYF
TRBV6-5	NA	TRBJ2-5	TRBD1	TGTGCCAGCAGTGTCGACAGGGGGCTTGGAGAGACCCAGTACTTC	CASSVDRGLGETQYF
TRBV27	NA	TRBJ2-7	TRBD2	TGTGCCAGCAGTTTATTCCAATCGGGCGGGAGGGGCGAGCAGTACTTC	CASSLFQSGGRGEQYF
TRBV6-1	NA	TRBJ1-2	TRBD1	TGTGCCAGTAACCTGGAAACTACAGGGGGCAATGGCTACACCTTC	CASNLETTGGNGYTF
TRBV18	NA	TRBJ1-3	NA	TGTGCCAGCTCACCACCCTCCAGCCGGGACACCATATATTTT	CASSPPSSRDTIYF
TRBV6-1	once	TRBJ2-3	TRBD2	TGTGCCAGCAGTACTCTAGCGGCAGATACGCAGTATTTT	CASSTLAADTQYF
TRBV11-2	NA	TRBJ2-3	TRBD2	TGTGCCAGCAGCTCTCCCAGCGGGAGCGGGACAGATACGCAGTATTTT	CASSSPSGSGTDTQYF
TRBV4-1	NA	TRBJ2-5	TRBD2	TGCGCCAGCAGCGGTGCTAGCGGGAGGGTAGAGACCCAGTACTTC	CASSGASGRVETQYF
TRBV7-9	NA	TRBJ1-1	NA	TGTGCCAGCAGCACCCATGAGTGGACAGCGGAACACAACACTGAAGCTTTCTTT	CASSTHEWTAEHNTEAFF
TRBV7-9	NA	TRBJ1-2	NA	TGTGCCAGCAGCTTAGTAGTGGAAACAGGGAAGGATGGCTACACCTTC	CASSLVVETGKDGYTF
TRBV6-6	few	TRBJ2-7	NA	TGTGCCAGCAGTGAGGGTCACGAGCAGTACTTC	CASSEGHEQYF
TRBV5-1	NA	TRBJ2-7	TRBD2	TGCGCCAGCAGCTTTGGAGGAGGGGATAGCGGGAGGGGAGTTTTC	CASSFGGGDSGRGVF
TRBV4-1	NA	TRBJ1-5	NA	TGCGCCAGCAGCCAAGCAGCTGGAAACAACAATCAGCCCCAGCATTTT	CASSQAAGNNNQPQHF
TRBV30	NA	TRBJ1-2	NA	TGTGCCTGGGAGGGGTCCAACTATGGCTACACCTTC	CAWEGSNYGYTF
TRBV27	NA	TRBJ2-7	NA	TGTGCCAGCAGTTTAAGGGGACGGGGCGTGCAGCAGTACTTC	CASSLRGRGVQQYF
TRBV5-1	few	TRBJ1-2	NA	TGCGCCAGCAGCTTCCCAGGGAAAGCTAACTATGGCTACACCTTC	CASSFPGKANYGYTF
TRBV7-2	NA	TRBJ2-7	NA	TGTGCCAGCAGCTTGATGGGTGGTCTCTCCTACGAGCAGTACTTC	CASSLMGGLSYEQYF
TRBV30	NA	TRBJ2-1	TRBD1	TGTGCCTGGAGCAAGGACAGGGTATTCTCTAGCAATGAGCAGTTCTTC	CAWSKDRVFSSNEQFF
TRBV19	NA	TRBJ2-5	NA	TGTGCCAGTAGTATAGGCGGGGCGCAAGAGACCCAGTACTTC	CASSIGGAQETQYF
TRBV11-2	NA	TRBJ2-7	NA	TGTGCCAGCTCTAGGGGAGCGGGTAGCTCCTACGAGCAGTACTTC	CASSRGAGSSYEQYF
TRBV5-5	NA	TRBJ1-5	NA	TGTGCCAGCAGCTTTCAGGGCTACAATCAGCCCCAGCATTTT	CASSFQGYNQPQHF
TRBV9	NA	TRBJ2-1	TRBD2	TGTGCCAGCAGCCCGAGGCAAGGCGGGAGGTCTGACAATGAGCAGTTCTTC	CASSPRQGGRSDNEQFF
TRBV29-1	once	TRBJ2-7	NA	TGCAGCGTTGAAGTGGGTTTCAGCTCCTACGAGCAGTACTTC	CSVEVGFSSYEQYF
TRBV5-4	few	TRBJ2-7	TRBD2	TGTGCCAGCAGCTTGGGACTAGCGGGAAGGGAGCAGTACTTC	CASSLGLAGREQYF
TRBV10-1	NA	TRBJ2-5	NA	TGCGCCAGCAGTAGGGACTTACGAGAGGAGACCCAGTACTTC	CASSRDLREETQYF
TRBV12-1	few	TRBJ2-7	NA	TGTGCCAGCAGCTTTGGGGTAGCGGGAGTCTATGACGAGCAGTACTTC	CASSFGVAGVYDEQYF
TRBV6-1	NA	TRBJ1-1	TRBD1	TGTGCCAGCAGTGAAGCCTTCGATGGACAGGGGAATACTTTCTTT	CASSEAFDGQGNTFF
TRBV5-8	NA	TRBJ2-7	TRBD1	TGTGCCAGCAGCTCACCGGGACAGGGGATCTACGAGCAGTACTTC	CASSSPGQGIYEQYF
TRBV6-5	NA	TRBJ2-7	TRBD2	TGTGCCAGCAGTCGCTCTAGCGGGAGGAGGTACGAGCAGTACTTC	CASSRSSGRRYEQYF
TRBV6-6	NA	TRBJ1-4	NA	TGTGCCAGCAGTCAGGGTTGGACTAATGAAAAACTGTTTTTT	CASSQGWTNEKLFF
TRBV6-5	few	TRBJ1-5	NA	TGTGCCAGCCACCATGGCAATCAGCCCCAGCATTTT	CASHHGNQPQHF
TRBV29-1	NA	TRBJ2-3	NA	TGCAGCGTTGACATCACAGATACGCAGTATTTT	CSVDITDTQYF
TRBV7-9	NA	TRBJ1-2	NA	TGTGCCAGCAGTACCCAGGGCGGCTATGGCTACACCTTC	CASSTQGGYGYTF
TRBV7-9	NA	TRBJ2-2	NA	TGTGCCAGCAGCTTGGGCATAGCGGCCGGGGAGCTGTTTTTT	CASSLGIAAGELFF
TRBV9	NA	TRBJ2-1	NA	TGTGCCAGCAGCGTATCAGGGGGAGGGCCTCTCAATGAGCAGTTCTTC	CASSVSGGGPLNEQFF
TRBV7-3	NA	TRBJ1-5	NA	TGTGCCAGCAGCTCACGGCCTAGGGGGACCCTGCACAATCAGCCCCAGCATTTT	CASSSRPRGTLHNQPQHF
TRBV5-1	NA	TRBJ2-1	TRBD2	TGCGCCAGCAGCTTAGGACTAGTCTCCCGAGGCAATGAGCAGTTCTTC	CASSLGLVSRGNEQFF
TRBV5-4	NA	TRBJ2-7	TRBD2	TGTGCCAGCAGCAAACCGGGACTAGCGGGAGCCCACGAGCAGTACTTC	CASSKPGLAGAHEQYF
TRBV5-1	few	TRBJ2-5	NA	TGCGCCAGCAGCTTGGGACAACAAGAGACCCAGTACTTC	CASSLGQQETQYF